This T cell receptor beta chain derives from a study of blood T cell repertoires in COVID-19. Turning to the study itself: Whether acute or convalescent, the COVID-19 samples came from the United States, Italy and Spain.

Per the authors' pipeline: Nucleated cell counts were estimated from reference gene primer amplification. The protocol was immunoSEQ multiplex PCR, while the TCRdb copy is restricted to in-frame clones and leaves out a portion. The D gene and trimming were derived from the DNA, and the V and J assignments and clone size from that table. The data contain approximately 220,000 clones, about 84% of them singletons. Cohort assignment relied on participant-reported clinical history. The receptor was isolated from a woman aged 40-49 years with acute COVID-19. Sequencing was carried out using PBMCs or T cells enriched from blood (not recorded which).

The CDR3 sequence is CASTGGPTGELFF. The CDR3 DNA is TGTGCCAGCACGGGGGGGCCTACCGGGGAGCTGTTTTTT. The chain joins TRBV2 to TRBJ2-2; 8 nucleotides match TRBD2. The CDR3 is made up of 13 amino acids. Germline assignment: CDR1 SNHLY and CDR2 FYNNEI. With 7 bases clipped from V and 5 bases from J, the junction kept 3 bases outside the gene matches.